This T cell receptor (beta chain) was profiled in a study of blood T cell repertoires in COVID-19 (dated by TCRdb to about 2020). About the full investigation: Samples from collaborators originated in the United States, Italy and Spain and spanned both the acute and convalescent phases of COVID-19. The material from the prospective study consisted of cDNA or gDNA derived from T cells, B-cell-depleted T cells, or PBMCs. The dataset comprised deeply sampled blood TCRbeta repertoires from subjects exposed to, actively infected with, or recovered from COVID-19. The repertoires were released in a freely available public database meant as a resource for research on the immune response to SARS-CoV-2. Samples were obtained from the ongoing ImmuneRACE study (first 160 participants) and from roughly 1,300 subjects provided by 6 global collaborators. Nearly every sample came with metadata listing a de-identified subject ID, COVID-19 status, age in years and sex. Where available, HLA class I and class II types were taken from metadata supplied by the sample provider and were not determined by assay-based typing.

TCRbeta CDR3 regions were amplified from genomic DNA using the immunoSEQ Assay, a bias-controlled multiplex PCR. From the authors' description of their analysis: The number of nucleated cells in each sample was estimated by amplification of reference gene primers within the assay. Sequence reads were collapsed and filtered to measure the absolute abundance of every unique TCRbeta CDR3 rearrangement. Productive Simpson clonality was computed per sample as the square root of Simpson's diversity index over productive rearrangements. The source is immuneACCESS, and TCRdb retained only in-frame sequences with V and J called. Part of the clones is not carried over; for the studies checked, unresolved V genes explain less than half of this, and the remainder is unexplained. Clone size and V and J calls were adopted from that table, with D and trimming inferred from the DNA. A total of fewer than 300,000 clones appear in this sample, around 86% of them only once. Approximately 9.8% of the sample is in the top ten clones.

The study at large found these results: How much clinical and demographic metadata was included differed by source and by participant, and the metadata was provided uncurated.

A second Seattle source provided samples from volunteer blood donors who had recovered from COVID-19. Whole blood was collected in K2EDTA tubes by collaborating institutions according to the institutions' own protocols. For TCRbeta analysis, collaborators shipped samples in one of three forms: frozen whole blood, isolated PBMCs, or DNA extracted from either of those sample types. From cysteine to phenylalanine, the CDR3 is 18 amino acids long. Solely the CDR3 DNA is kept, with 54 bases framed from the first base. After removal of 3 bases from V and 8 bases from J, the junction retains 20 bases not matched to a gene. Sequences SGDLS (CDR1) and YYNGEE (CDR2) are obtained from the germline V gene. Regarding this clone: The antigen it binds to is not known. No per-base quality is available; no much larger clone lies one base away.

Material for sequencing was peripheral blood. The chain couples TRBV9 to TRBJ1-2; 9 bases in the junction line up with TRBD1. The receptor's source is a man aged 40-49 years who had recovered from COVID-19. The nucleotides are TGTGCCAGCAGCGGAGAACAGGGGGCGCCAAGGTTTTCGTTCGGCTACACCTTC. Its product reads: CASSGEQGAPRFSFGYTF.